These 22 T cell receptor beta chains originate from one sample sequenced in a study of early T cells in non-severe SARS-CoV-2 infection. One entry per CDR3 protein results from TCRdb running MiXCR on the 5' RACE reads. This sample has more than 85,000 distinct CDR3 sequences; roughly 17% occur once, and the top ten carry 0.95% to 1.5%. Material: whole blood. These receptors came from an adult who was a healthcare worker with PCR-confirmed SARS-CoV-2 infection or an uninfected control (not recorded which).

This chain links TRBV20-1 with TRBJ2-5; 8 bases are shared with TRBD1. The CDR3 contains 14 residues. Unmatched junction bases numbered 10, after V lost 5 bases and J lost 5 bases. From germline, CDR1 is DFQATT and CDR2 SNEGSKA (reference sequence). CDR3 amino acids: CSADTGTGQETQYF. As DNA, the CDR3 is TGCAGTGCTGATACCGGGACAGGCCAGGAGACCCAGTACTTC.

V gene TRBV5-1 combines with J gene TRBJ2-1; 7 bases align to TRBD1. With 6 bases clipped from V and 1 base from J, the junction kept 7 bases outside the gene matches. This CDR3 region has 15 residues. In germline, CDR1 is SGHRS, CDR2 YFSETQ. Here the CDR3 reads CASNLAGGSYNEQFF. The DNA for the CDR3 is TGCGCCAGCAACCTGGCAGGGGGTTCCTACAATGAGCAGTTCTTC.

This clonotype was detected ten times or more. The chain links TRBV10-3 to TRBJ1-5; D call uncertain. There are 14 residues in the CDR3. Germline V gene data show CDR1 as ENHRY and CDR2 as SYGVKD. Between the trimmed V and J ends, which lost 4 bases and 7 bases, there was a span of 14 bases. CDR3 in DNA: TGTGCCATCAGTGCTGGCAATCAAGGGCAGCCCCAGCATTTT. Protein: CAISAGNQGQPQHF.

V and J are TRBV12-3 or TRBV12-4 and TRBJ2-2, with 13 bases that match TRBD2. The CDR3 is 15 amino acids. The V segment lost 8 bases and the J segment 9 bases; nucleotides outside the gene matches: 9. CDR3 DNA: TGTGCCAGCGCCAGGACTAGCGGGGGAGTCAGGGAGCTGTTTTTT. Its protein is CASARTSGGVRELFF.

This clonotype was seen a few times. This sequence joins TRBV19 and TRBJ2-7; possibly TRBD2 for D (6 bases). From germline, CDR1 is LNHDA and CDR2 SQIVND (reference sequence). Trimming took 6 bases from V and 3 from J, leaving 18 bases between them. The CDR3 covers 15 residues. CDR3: CASRGYSAGHYEQYF. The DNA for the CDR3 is TGTGCCAGTAGGGGGTATAGCGCGGGGCACTACGAGCAGTACTTC.

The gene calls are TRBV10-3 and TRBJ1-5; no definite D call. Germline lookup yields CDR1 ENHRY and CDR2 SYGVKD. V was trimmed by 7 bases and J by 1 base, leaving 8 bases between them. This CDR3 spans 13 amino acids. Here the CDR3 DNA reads TGTGCCATCACTGATAGAAGCAATCAGCCCCAGCATTTT. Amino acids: CAITDRSNQPQHF.

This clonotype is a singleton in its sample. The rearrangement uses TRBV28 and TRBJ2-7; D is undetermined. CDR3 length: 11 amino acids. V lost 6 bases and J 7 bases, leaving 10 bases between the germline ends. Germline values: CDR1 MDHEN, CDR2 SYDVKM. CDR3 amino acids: CASSHRWEQYF. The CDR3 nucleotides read TGTGCCAGCAGCCATAGGTGGGAGCAGTACTTC.

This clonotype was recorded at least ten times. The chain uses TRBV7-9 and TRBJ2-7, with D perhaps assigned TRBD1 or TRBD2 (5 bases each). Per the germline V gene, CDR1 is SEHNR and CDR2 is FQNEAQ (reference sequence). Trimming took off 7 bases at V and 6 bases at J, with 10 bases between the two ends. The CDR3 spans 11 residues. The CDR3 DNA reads TGTGCCAGCACCTTTGGGGGCGAGCAGTACTTC. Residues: CASTFGGEQYF.

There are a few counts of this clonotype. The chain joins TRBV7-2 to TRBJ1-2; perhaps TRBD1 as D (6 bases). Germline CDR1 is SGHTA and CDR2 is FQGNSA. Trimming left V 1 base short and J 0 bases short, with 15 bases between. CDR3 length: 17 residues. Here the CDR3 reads CASSLGGTPESNYGYTF. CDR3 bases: TGTGCCAGCAGCTTAGGAGGGACACCGGAATCTAACTATGGCTACACCTTC.

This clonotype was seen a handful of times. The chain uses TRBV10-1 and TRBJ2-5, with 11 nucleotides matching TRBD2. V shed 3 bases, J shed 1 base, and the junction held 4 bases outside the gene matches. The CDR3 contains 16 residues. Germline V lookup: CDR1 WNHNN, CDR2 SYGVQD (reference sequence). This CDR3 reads CASSDLTSGGQETQYF. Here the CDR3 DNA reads TGCGCCAGCAGTGACCTTACTAGCGGGGGCCAAGAGACCCAGTACTTC.

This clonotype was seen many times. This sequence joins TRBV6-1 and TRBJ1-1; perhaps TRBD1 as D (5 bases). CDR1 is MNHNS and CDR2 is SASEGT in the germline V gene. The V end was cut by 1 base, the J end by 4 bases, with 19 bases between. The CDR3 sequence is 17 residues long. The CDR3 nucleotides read TGTGCCAGCAGTGAAGAGGGGCCTTACTCGTCGGGCACTGAAGCTTTCTTT. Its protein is CASSEEGPYSSGTEAFF.

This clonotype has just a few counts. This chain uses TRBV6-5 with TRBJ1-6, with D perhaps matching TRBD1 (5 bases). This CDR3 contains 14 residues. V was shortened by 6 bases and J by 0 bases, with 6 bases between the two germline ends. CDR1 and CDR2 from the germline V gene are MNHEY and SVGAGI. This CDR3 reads CASSRVSYNSPLHF. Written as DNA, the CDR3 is TGTGCCAGCAGCAGGGTCTCCTATAATTCACCCCTCCACTTT.

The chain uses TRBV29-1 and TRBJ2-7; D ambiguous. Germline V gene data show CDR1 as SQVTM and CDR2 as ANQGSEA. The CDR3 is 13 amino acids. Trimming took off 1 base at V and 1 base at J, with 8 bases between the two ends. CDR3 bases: TGCAGCGTTGAAGCTACAGAGTCCTACGAGCAGTACTTC. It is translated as CSVEATESYEQYF.

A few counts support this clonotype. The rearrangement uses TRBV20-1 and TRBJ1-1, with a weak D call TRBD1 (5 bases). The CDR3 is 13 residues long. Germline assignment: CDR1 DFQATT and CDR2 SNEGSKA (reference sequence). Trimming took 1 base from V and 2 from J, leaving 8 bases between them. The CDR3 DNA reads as TGCAGTGCTAGAGCGCAGGGAAACACTGAAGCTTTCTTT. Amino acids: CSARAQGNTEAFF.

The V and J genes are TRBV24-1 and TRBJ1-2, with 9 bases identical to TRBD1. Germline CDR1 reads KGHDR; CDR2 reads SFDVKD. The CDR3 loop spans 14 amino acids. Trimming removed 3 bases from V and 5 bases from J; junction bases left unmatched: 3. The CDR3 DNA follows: TGTGCCACCAGTGATCCCGGGACAGGGTATGGCTACACCTTC. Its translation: CATSDPGTGYGYTF.

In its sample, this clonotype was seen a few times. The DNA of the CDR3 is TGTGCCAGCAGCTTAGGACTCGCCCGGTGGAGCCCCAAAAACATTCAGTACTTC. Its translation: CASSLGLARWSPKNIQYF. V gene TRBV7-2 combines with J gene TRBJ2-4; no reliable D call. V gave up 1 base and J gave up 2 bases, with 18 bases separating them. CDR1 and CDR2 (germline): SGHTA, FQGNSA. This CDR3 comprises 18 residues.

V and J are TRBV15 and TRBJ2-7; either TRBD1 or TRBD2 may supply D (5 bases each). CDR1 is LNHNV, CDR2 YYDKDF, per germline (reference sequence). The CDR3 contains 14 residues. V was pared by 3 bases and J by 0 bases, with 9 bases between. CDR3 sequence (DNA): TGTGCCACCAGCAGGGGACCTATCTCCTACGAGCAGTACTTC. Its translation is CATSRGPISYEQYF.

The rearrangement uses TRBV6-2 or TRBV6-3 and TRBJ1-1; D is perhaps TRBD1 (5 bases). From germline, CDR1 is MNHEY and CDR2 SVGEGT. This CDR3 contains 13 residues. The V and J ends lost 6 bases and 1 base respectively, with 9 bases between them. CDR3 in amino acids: CASRGHKNTEAFF. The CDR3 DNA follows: TGTGCCAGCAGAGGACATAAGAACACTGAAGCTTTCTTT.

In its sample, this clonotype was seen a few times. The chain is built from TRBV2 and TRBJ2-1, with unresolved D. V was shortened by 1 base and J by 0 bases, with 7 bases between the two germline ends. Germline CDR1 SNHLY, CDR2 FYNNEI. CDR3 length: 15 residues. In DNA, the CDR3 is TGTGCCAGCAGTGAAGGAGCGAGCTCCTACAATGAGCAGTTCTTC. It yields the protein CASSEGASSYNEQFF.

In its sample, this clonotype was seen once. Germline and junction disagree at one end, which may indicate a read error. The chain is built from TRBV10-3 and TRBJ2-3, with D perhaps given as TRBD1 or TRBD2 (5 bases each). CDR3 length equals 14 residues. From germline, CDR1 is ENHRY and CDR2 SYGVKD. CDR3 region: CAIGEGRAADTQYF. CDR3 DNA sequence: TGTGCCATCGGTGAGGGGCGGGCCGCAGATACGCAGTATTTT.

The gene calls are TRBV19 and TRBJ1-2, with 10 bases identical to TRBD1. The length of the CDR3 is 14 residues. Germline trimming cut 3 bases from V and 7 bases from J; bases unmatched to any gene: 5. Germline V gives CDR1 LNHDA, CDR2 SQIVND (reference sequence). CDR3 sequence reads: CASSMRDRGVGYTF. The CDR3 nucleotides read TGTGCCAGTAGTATGCGGGACAGGGGCGTTGGCTACACCTTC. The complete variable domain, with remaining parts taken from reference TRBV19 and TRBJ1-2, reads DGGITQSPKYLFRKEGQNVTLSCEQNLNHDAMYWYRQDPGQGLRLIYYSQIVNDFQKGDIAEGYSVSREKKESFPLTVTSAQKNPTAFYLCASSMRDRGVGYTFGSGTRLTVV.

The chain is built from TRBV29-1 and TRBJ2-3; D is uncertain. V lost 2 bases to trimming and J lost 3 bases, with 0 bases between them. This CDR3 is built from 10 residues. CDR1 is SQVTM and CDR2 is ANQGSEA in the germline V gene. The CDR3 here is CSVETDTQYF. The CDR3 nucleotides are TGCAGCGTTGAAACAGATACGCAGTATTTT.